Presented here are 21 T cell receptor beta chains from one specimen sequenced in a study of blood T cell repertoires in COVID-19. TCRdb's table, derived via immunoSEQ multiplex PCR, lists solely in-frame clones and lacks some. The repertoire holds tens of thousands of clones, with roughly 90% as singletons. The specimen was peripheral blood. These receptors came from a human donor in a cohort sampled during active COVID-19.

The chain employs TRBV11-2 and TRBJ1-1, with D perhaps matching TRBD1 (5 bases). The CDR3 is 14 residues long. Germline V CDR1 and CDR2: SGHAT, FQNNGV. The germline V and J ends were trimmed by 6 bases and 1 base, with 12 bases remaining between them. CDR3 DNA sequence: TGTGCCAGCAGTTTGACCGGGGGGAACACTGAAGCTTTCTTT. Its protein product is CASSLTGGNTEAFF.

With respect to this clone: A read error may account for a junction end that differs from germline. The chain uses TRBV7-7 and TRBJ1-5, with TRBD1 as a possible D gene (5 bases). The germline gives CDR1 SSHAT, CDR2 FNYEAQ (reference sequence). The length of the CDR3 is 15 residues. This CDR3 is CASSSRGGVRQPQHF. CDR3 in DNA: TGTGCTAGCAGCTCACGCGGGGGGGTACGACAGCCCCAGCATTTT.

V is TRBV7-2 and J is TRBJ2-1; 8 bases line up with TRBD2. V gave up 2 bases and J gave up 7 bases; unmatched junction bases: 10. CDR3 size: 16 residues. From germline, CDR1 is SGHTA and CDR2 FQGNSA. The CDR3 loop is CASSLRGRGGQNEQFF. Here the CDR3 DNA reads TGTGCCAGCAGCTTACGTGGCCGGGGGGGCCAGAATGAGCAGTTCTTC. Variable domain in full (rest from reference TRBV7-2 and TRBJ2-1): GAGVSQSPSNKVTEKGKDVELRCDPISGHTALYWYRQSLGQGLEFLIYFQGNSAPDKSGLPSDRFSAERTGGSVSTLTIQRTQQEDSAVYLCASSLRGRGGQNEQFFGPGTRLTVL.

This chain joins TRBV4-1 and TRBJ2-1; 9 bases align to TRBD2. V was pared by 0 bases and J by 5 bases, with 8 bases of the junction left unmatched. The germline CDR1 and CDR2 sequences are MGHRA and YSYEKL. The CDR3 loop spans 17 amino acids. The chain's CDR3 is CASSQERGGGAHNEQFF. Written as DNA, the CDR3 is TGCGCCAGCAGCCAAGAGAGGGGCGGGGGGGCCCACAATGAGCAGTTCTTC.

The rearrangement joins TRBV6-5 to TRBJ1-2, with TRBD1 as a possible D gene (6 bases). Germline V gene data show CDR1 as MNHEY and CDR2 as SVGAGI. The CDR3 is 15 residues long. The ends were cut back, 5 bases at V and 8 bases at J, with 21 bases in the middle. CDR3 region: CASSQGQGPLGGYTF. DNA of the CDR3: TGTGCCAGCAGTCAGGGTCAGGGGCCGTTGGGGGGCTACACCTTC.

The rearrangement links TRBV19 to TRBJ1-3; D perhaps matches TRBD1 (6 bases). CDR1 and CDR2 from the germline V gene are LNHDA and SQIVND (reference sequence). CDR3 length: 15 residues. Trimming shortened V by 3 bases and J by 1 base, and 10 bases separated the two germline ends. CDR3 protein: CASSIPQGSGNTIYF. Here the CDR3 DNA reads TGTGCCAGTAGTATTCCACAGGGATCTGGAAACACCATATATTTT.

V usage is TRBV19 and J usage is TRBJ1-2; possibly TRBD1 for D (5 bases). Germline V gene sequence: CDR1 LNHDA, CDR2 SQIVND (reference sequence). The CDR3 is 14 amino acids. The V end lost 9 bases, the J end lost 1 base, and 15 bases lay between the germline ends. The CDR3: CASWSRAINYGYTF. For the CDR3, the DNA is TGTGCCAGCTGGAGCAGGGCGATTAACTATGGCTACACCTTC.

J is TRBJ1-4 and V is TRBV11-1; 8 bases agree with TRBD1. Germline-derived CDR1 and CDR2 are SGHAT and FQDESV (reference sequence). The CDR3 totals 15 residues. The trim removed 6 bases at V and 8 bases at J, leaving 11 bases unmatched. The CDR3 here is CASSRSGGEVEKLFF. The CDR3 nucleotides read TGTGCCAGCAGTCGTTCAGGGGGCGAAGTAGAAAAACTGTTTTTT.

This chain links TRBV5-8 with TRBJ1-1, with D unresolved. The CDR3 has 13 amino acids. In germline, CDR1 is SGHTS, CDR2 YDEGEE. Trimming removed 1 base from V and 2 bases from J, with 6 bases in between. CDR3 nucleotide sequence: TGTGCCAGCAGCTTGTTGCGTAACACTGAAGCTTTCTTT. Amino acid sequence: CASSLLRNTEAFF.

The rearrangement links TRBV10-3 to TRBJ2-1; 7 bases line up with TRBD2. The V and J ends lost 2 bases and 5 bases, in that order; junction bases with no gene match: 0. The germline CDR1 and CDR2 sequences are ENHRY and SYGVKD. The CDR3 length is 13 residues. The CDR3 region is CAISEAGDNEQFF. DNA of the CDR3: TGTGCCATCAGTGAGGCGGGGGACAATGAGCAGTTCTTC.

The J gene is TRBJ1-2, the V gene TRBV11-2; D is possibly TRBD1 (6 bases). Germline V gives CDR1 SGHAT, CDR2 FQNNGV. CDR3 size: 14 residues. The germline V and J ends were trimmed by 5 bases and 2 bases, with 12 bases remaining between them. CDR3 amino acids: CASSRFQGNYGYTF. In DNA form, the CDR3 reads TGTGCCAGCAGCCGATTCCAGGGGAACTATGGCTACACCTTC.

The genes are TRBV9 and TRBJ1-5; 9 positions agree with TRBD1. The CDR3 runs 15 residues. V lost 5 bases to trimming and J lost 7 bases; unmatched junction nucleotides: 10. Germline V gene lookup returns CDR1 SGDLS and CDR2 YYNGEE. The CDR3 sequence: CASSLQGATGQPQHF. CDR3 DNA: TGTGCCAGCAGTCTACAGGGGGCGACGGGACAGCCCCAGCATTTT.

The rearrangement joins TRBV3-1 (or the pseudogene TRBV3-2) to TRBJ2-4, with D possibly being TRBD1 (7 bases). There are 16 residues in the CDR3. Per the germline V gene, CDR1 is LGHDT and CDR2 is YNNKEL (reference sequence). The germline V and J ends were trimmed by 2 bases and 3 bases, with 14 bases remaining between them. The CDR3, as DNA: TGTGCCAGCAGCCAATACGGGGGACAGTTCAAAAACATTCAGTACTTC. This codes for CASSQYGGQFKNIQYF.

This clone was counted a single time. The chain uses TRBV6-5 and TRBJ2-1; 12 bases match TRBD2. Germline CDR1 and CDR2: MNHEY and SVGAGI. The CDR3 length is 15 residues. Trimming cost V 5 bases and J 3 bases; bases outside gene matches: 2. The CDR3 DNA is TGTGCCAGCAGTCCTAGCGGGGGGGGCTACAATGAGCAGTTCTTC. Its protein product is CASSPSGGGYNEQFF.

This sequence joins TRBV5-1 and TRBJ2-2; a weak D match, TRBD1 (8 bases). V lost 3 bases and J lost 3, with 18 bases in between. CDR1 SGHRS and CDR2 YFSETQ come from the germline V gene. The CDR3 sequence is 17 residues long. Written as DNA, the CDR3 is TGCGCCAGCAGCTCGACAGGGGCAGGGGGGGACACCGGGGAGCTGTTTTTT. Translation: CASSSTGAGGDTGELFF. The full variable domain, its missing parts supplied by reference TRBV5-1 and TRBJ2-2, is KAGVTQTPRYLIKTRGQQVTLSCSPISGHRSVSWYQQTPGQGLQFLFEYFSETQRNKGNFPGRFSGRQFSNSRSEMNVSTLELGDSALYLCASSSTGAGGDTGELFFGEGSRLTVL.

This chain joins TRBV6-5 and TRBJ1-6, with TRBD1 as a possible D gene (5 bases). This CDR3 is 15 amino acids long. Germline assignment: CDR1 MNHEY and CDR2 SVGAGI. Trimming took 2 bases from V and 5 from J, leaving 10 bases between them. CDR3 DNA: TGTGCCAGCAGTTACGAAACGGGGGATAATTCACCCCTCCACTTT. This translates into CASSYETGDNSPLHF.

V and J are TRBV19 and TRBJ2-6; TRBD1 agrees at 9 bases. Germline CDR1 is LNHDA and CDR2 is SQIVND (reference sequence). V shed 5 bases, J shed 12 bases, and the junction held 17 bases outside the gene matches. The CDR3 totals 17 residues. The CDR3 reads CASSYFLGRQGVSVLTF. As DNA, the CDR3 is TGTGCCAGTAGTTATTTTCTGGGGAGACAGGGGGTGTCCGTCCTGACTTTC.

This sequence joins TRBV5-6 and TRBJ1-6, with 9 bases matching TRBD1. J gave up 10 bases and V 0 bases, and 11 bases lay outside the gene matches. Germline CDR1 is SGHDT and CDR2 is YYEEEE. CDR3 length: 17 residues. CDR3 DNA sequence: TGTGCCAGCAGCTTGGGTGGGGGACAGGGCAGAGGCTCACCCCTCCACTTT. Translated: CASSLGGGQGRGSPLHF. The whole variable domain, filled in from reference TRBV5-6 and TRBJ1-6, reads DAGVTQSPTHLIKTRGQQVTLRCSPKSGHDTVSWYQQALGQGPQFIFQYYEEEERQRGNFPDRFSGHQFPNYSSELNVNALLLGDSALYLCASSLGGGQGRGSPLHFGNGTRLTVT.

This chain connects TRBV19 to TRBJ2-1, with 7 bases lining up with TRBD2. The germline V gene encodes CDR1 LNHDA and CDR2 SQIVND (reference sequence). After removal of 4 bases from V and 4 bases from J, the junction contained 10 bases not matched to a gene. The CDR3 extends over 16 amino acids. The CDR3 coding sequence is TGTGCCAGTAGTACCCTGAGTGGGGGGGGGTACAATGAGCAGTTCTTC. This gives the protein CASSTLSGGGYNEQFF. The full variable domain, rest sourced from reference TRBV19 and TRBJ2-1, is DGGITQSPKYLFRKEGQNVTLSCEQNLNHDAMYWYRQDPGQGLRLIYYSQIVNDFQKGDIAEGYSVSREKKESFPLTVTSAQKNPTAFYLCASSTLSGGGYNEQFFGPGTRLTVL.

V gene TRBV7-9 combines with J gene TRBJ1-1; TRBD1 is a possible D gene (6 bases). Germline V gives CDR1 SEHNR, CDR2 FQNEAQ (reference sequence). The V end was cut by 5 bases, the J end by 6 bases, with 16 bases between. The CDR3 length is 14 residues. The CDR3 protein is CASSPDNRVPEAFF. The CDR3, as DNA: TGTGCCAGCAGCCCAGATAACAGGGTCCCTGAAGCTTTCTTT.

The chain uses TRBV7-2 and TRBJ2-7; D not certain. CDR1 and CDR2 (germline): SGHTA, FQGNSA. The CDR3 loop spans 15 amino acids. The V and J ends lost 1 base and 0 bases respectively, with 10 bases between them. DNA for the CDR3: TGTGCCAGCAGCTTAGAATGGGCGAACTCCTACGAGCAGTACTTC. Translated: CASSLEWANSYEQYF.